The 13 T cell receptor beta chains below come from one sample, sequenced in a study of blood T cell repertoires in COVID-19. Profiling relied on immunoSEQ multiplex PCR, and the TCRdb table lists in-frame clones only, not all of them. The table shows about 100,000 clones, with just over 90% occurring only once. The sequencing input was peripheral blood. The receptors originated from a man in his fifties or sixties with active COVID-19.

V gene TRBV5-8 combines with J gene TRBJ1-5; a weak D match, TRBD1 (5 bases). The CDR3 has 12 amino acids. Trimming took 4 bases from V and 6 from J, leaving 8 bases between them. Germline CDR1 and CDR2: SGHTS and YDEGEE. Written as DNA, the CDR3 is TGTGCCAGCAGCCTACAGGTTCAGCCCCAGCATTTT. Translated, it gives CASSLQVQPQHF.

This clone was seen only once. Written as DNA, the CDR3 is TGTGCCACCAGTGACTGGACAGGGACTGGAAACACCATATATTTT. Translated, it gives CATSDWTGTGNTIYF. V usage is TRBV24-1 and J usage is TRBJ1-3, with TRBD1 identical over 8 bases. The germline V gene has CDR1 KGHDR and CDR2 SFDVKD. The J segment lost 2 bases and the V segment lost 4 bases, leaving 3 bases of the junction unmatched. The CDR3 consists of 15 residues.

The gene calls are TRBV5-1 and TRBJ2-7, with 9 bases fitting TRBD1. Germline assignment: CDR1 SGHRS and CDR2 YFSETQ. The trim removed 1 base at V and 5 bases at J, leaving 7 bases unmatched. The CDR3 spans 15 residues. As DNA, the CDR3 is TGCGCCAGCAGCTTGCACTTCGGACAGGGGAACGAGCAGTACTTC. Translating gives CASSLHFGQGNEQYF.

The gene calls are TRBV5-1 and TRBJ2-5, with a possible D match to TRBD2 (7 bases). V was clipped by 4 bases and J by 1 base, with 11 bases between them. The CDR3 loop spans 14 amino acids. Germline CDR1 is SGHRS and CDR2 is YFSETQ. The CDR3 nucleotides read TGCGCCAGCAGCATAGGGGGGGCCCAAGAGACCCAGTACTTC. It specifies CASSIGGAQETQYF.

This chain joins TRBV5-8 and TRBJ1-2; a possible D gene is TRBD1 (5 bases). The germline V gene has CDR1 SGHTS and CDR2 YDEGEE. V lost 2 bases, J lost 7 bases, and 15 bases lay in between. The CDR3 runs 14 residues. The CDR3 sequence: CASSFRRGGSGYTF. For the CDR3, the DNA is TGTGCCAGCAGCTTTAGACGCGGGGGTAGTGGCTACACCTTC. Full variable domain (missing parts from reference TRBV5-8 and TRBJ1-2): EAGVTQSPTHLIKTRGQQATLRCSPISGHTSVYWYQQALGLGLQFLLWYDEGEERNRGNFPPRFSGRQFPNYSSELNVNALELEDSALYLCASSFRRGGSGYTFGSGTRLTVV.

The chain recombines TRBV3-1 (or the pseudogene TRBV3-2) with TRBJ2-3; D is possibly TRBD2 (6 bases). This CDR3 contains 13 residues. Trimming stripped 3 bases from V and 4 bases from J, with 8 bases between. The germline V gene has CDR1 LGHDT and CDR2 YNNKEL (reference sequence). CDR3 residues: CASSQRGPDTQYF. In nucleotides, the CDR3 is TGTGCCAGCAGCCAGCGGGGTCCAGATACGCAGTATTTT.

The CDR3 sequence is CASSLEDRGRTGELFF. The CDR3 coding sequence is TGTGCCAGCAGCCTGGAGGACAGGGGGCGAACCGGGGAGCTGTTTTTT. V gene TRBV5-4 combines with J gene TRBJ2-2; 11 nucleotides line up with TRBD1. CDR3 length: 16 residues. Germline V gives CDR1 SGHNT, CDR2 YYREEE (reference sequence). The junction had 7 bases not matched to a gene; V was cut back by 4 bases and J by 5 bases.

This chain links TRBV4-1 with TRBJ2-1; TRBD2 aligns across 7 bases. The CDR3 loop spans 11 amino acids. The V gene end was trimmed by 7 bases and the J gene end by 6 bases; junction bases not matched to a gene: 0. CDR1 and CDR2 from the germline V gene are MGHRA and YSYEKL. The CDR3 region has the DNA TGCGCCAGCACGGGGGGCAATGAGCAGTTCTTC. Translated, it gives CASTGGNEQFF.

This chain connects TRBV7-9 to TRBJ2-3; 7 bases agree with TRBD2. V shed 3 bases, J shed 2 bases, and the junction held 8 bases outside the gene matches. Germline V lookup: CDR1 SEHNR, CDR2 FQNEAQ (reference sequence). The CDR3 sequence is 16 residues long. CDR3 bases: TGTGCCAGCAGCTTTGAGCCAGCGGGAAACACAGATACGCAGTATTTT. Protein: CASSFEPAGNTDTQYF.

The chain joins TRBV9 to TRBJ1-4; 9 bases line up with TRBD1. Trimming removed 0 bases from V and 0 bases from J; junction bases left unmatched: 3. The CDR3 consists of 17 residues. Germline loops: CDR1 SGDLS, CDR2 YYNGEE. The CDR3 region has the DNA TGTGCCAGCAGCGTAGGACAGGGGGTCGCAACTAATGAAAAACTGTTTTTT. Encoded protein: CASSVGQGVATNEKLFF.

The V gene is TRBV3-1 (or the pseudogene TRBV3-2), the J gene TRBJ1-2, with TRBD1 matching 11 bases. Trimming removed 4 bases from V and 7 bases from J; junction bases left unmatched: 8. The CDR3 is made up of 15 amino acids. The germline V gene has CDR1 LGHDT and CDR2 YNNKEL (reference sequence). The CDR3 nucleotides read TGTGCCAGCAGCCTACGGACAGGGGGCAAGGGTGGCTACACCTTC. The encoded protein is CASSLRTGGKGGYTF.

The CDR3 DNA sequence: TGTGCCAGCAGTCAATCCTACGAGCAGTACTTC. Translation: CASSQSYEQYF. This chain connects TRBV12-3 or TRBV12-4 to TRBJ2-7; D uncertain. The CDR3 sequence is 11 residues long. Trimming removed 5 bases at V and 1 base at J, with 3 bases between.

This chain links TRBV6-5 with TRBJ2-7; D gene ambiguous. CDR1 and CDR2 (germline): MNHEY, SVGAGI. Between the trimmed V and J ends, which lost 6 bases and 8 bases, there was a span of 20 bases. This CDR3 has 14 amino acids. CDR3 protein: CASRPTNPPAKQYF. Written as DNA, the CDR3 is TGTGCCAGCAGGCCGACAAACCCTCCGGCTAAGCAGTACTTC.